The 29 T cell receptor beta chains in this list originate from one sample, sequenced in a study of beta chain features in type 1 diabetes. The entirety of the isolated RNA underwent reverse transcription, so expressed TCRB transcripts were sequenced. TCRdb's copy holds only in-frame clones and misses some; the assay was immunoSEQ multiplex PCR. The repertoire includes approximately 340,000 clones, over 13% of them detected once, and under 0.02% sits in the top ten. The sequencing input was naive CD4+ T cells from blood. These receptors all stem from a woman aged 18-29 years in good health.

The chain links TRBV30 to TRBJ1-1; a weak D match, TRBD1 (5 bases). The germline V and J ends were trimmed by 0 bases and 1 base, with 21 bases remaining between them. In germline, CDR1 is GTSNPN, CDR2 SVGIG (reference sequence). The CDR3 is 18 residues long. This CDR3 is CAWSVLLGRALANTEAFF. The CDR3 nucleotides read TGTGCCTGGAGTGTACTTTTAGGCAGGGCTTTGGCGAACACTGAAGCTTTCTTT.

This clone has just a few counts. The gene calls are TRBV29-1 and TRBJ2-1, with 7 bases matching TRBD1. The germline V gene has CDR1 SQVTM and CDR2 ANQGSEA. V dropped 7 bases and J dropped 3; count of bases not matched to a gene: 6. The length of the CDR3 is 13 residues. The CDR3 is CSATGTVYNEQFF. The CDR3 DNA reads as TGCAGCGCCACCGGGACAGTCTACAATGAGCAGTTCTTC.

This clone was seen a handful of times. The CDR3 DNA sequence: TGTGCCAGCAGCGGGGGGCCATCCTACAATGAGCAGTTCTTC. Residues: CASSGGPSYNEQFF. The chain employs TRBV9 and TRBJ2-1; weak D call: TRBD1 (6 bases). Trimming took 3 bases from V and 1 from J, leaving 8 bases between them. The CDR3 covers 14 residues. In germline, CDR1 is SGDLS, CDR2 YYNGEE.

The gene calls are TRBV28 and TRBJ2-4; 9 positions match TRBD2. The CDR3 has 16 amino acids. CDR1 is MDHEN, CDR2 SYDVKM, per germline. The CDR3 sequence is CASGLAGSLAKNIQYF. The CDR3 nucleotides read TGTGCTTCCGGGCTAGCGGGATCCTTAGCCAAAAACATTCAGTACTTC.

Only a few counts were recorded for this clone. The chain recombines TRBV28 with TRBJ2-7, with TRBD1 matching over 9 bases. Trimming cost V 0 bases and J 2 bases; bases outside gene matches: 8. Germline values: CDR1 MDHEN, CDR2 SYDVKM. The CDR3 consists of 17 residues. This CDR3 is CASSLWTGGNLAYEQYF. The DNA for the CDR3 is TGTGCCAGCAGTTTATGGACAGGGGGAAATCTCGCCTACGAGCAGTACTTC.

This clone occurred once. The rearrangement uses TRBV30 and TRBJ1-2; D is ambiguous. This CDR3 contains 14 residues. Germline V gives CDR1 GTSNPN, CDR2 SVGIG (reference sequence). Between the trimmed V and J ends, which lost 2 bases and 0 bases, there was a span of 10 bases. In nucleotides, the CDR3 is TGTGCCTGGAGTTCCGGTTTTTCTAACTATGGCTACACCTTC. The encoded protein is CAWSSGFSNYGYTF.

There are a few counts of this clone. This chain joins TRBV7-6 and TRBJ2-7, with 7 nucleotides matching TRBD2. The CDR3 sequence is 14 residues long. Germline V lookup: CDR1 SGHVS, CDR2 FNYEAQ. The trim removed 5 bases at V and 0 bases at J, leaving 4 bases unmatched. The CDR3 here is CASSPGTNSYEQYF. CDR3 in DNA: TGTGCCAGCAGCCCCGGGACTAACTCCTACGAGCAGTACTTC.

The V call is TRBV7-2, the J call TRBJ1-5; 10 nucleotides agree with TRBD1. The CDR3 sequence is 16 residues long. The germline V gene encodes CDR1 SGHTA and CDR2 FQGNSA. V was pared by 6 bases and J by 0 bases, with 5 bases of the junction left unmatched. This chain's CDR3 is CASSGTGAYSNQPQHF. CDR3 in DNA: TGTGCCAGCAGTGGGACAGGGGCGTATAGCAATCAGCCCCAGCATTTT.

This clone has only a few counts. The V gene is TRBV15, the J gene TRBJ2-4, with a possible D match to TRBD2 (6 bases). This CDR3 comprises 14 residues. Germline V gene data show CDR1 as LNHNV and CDR2 as YYDKDF (reference sequence). Trimming pared 8 bases from V and 7 bases from J, leaving 18 bases between. The CDR3 protein is CATGRQGGGNIQYF. The DNA of the CDR3 is TGTGCCACCGGTCGGCAGGGAGGCGGGAACATTCAGTACTTC.

This clone was picked up a small number of times. This rearrangement joins TRBV30 to TRBJ2-3; D is perhaps TRBD1 (5 bases). The CDR3 spans 12 residues. V was trimmed by 3 bases and J by 12 bases, leaving 16 bases between them. Germline V CDR1 and CDR2: GTSNPN, SVGIG (reference sequence). This chain's CDR3 is CAWSSGAYPQYF. CDR3 coding DNA: TGTGCCTGGAGCTCTGGGGCATATCCACAGTATTTT. The complete variable domain, with remaining parts taken from reference TRBV30 and TRBJ2-3, reads SQTIHQWPATLVQPVGSPLSLECTVEGTSNPNLYWYRQAAGRGLQLLFYSVGIGQISSEVPQNLSASRPQDRQFILSSKKLLLSDSGFYLCAWSSGAYPQYFGPGTRLTVL.

This clone was recorded a few times. The rearrangement uses TRBV7-2 and TRBJ2-1, with 12 positions matching TRBD2. Losses at the gene ends were 5 bases for V and 12 bases for J; bases not matched to a gene: 11. The germline V gene has CDR1 SGHTA and CDR2 FQGNSA. The CDR3 runs 15 residues. This CDR3 reads CASSPRSSGRVGQFF. Written as DNA, the CDR3 is TGTGCCAGCAGCCCTAGATCTAGCGGGAGGGTCGGGCAGTTCTTC.

The gene calls are TRBV7-9 and TRBJ2-3, with 9 bases lining up with TRBD2. CDR1 is SEHNR and CDR2 is FQNEAQ in the germline V gene (reference sequence). Trimming at V came to 7 bases and at J to 5 bases, leaving 13 bases not matched to a gene. The CDR3 length is 16 residues. The CDR3 is CASTRGASGKIDTQYF. The CDR3 bases are TGTGCCAGCACCCGAGGGGCTAGCGGGAAGATAGATACGCAGTATTTT.

The chain carries TRBV28 and TRBJ2-5; the match to TRBD2 covers 14 bases. The CDR3 consists of 17 residues. The V gene's germline CDR1 is MDHEN and CDR2 SYDVKM. Unmatched junction bases numbered 7, after V lost 7 bases and J lost 0 bases. The CDR3: CASNPGTSGRHQETQYF. For the CDR3, the DNA is TGTGCCAGCAATCCCGGGACTAGCGGGAGACACCAAGAGACCCAGTACTTC.

This clone came up a few times. The chain recombines TRBV29-1 with TRBJ2-1, with D possibly matching TRBD1 (6 bases). V was cut by 2 bases and J by 6 bases, with 17 bases left in between. This CDR3 region has 15 residues. Germline CDR1 is SQVTM and CDR2 is ANQGSEA. The CDR3 is CSVERGRGGSNEQFF. In nucleotides, the CDR3 is TGCAGCGTTGAAAGGGGTCGAGGGGGATCCAATGAGCAGTTCTTC.

The chain carries TRBV14 and TRBJ2-7, with 7 bases fitting TRBD1. The junction had 8 bases not matched to a gene; V was cut back by 1 base and J by 2 bases. The germline gives CDR1 SGHDN, CDR2 FVKESK. This CDR3 region has 16 residues. CDR3 in amino acids: CASSQGPGTETYEQYF. Here the CDR3 DNA reads TGTGCCAGCAGCCAAGGACCTGGGACAGAGACCTACGAGCAGTACTTC.

The V and J genes are TRBV20-1 and TRBJ2-7; D perhaps matches TRBD2 (6 bases). CDR1 is DFQATT and CDR2 is SNEGSKA in the germline V gene (reference sequence). The CDR3 has 11 amino acids. The CDR3 bases are TGCAGCGTGGGAGGAAGGGGAGAGCAGTACTTC. Its translation: CSVGGRGEQYF.

The chain employs TRBV9 and TRBJ2-5, with TRBD2 as a possible D gene (6 bases). This CDR3 spans 16 amino acids. The germline V gene has CDR1 SGDLS and CDR2 YYNGEE. The V gene lost 0 bases and the J gene lost 4 bases, with 16 bases spanning the gap. The CDR3 bases are TGTGCCAGCAGCGTAGGATCCGTGGGGGGTAGAGAGACCCAGTACTTC. This sequence encodes CASSVGSVGGRETQYF.

The gene calls are TRBV12-2 and TRBJ2-1; TRBD1 reflects the table's D call only, with no check against the DNA. TRBV12-2 is a recognized pseudogene. This CDR3 contains 19 residues. This CDR3 reads CASRSSSGQGDSLYNEQFF. CDR3 sequence (DNA): TGTGCAAGTCGCTCTAGCAGCGGACAAGGGGACAGCCTTTACAATGAGCAGTTCTTC.

The chain couples TRBV30 to TRBJ1-5; possibly TRBD1 for D (6 bases). V gave up 0 bases and J gave up 7 bases, with 10 bases separating them. The CDR3 consists of 13 residues. Germline lookup yields CDR1 GTSNPN and CDR2 SVGIG (reference sequence). The DNA of the CDR3 is TGTGCCTGGAGTGTCCGACAGGACCAGCCCCAGCATTTT. Translated, it gives CAWSVRQDQPQHF.

This clone appeared a few times. CDR3 region: CAWTTRAGNTIYF. The CDR3 bases are TGTGCCTGGACCACGCGGGCTGGAAACACCATATATTTT. The gene calls are TRBV30 and TRBJ1-3, with D unresolved. V was cut by 4 bases and J by 2 bases, with 9 bases left in between. Germline V gene sequence: CDR1 GTSNPN, CDR2 SVGIG (reference sequence). The CDR3 totals 13 residues.

This clone appeared a few times. The V and J genes are TRBV2 and TRBJ2-5, with 8 bases fitting TRBD1. V shed 6 bases, J shed 6 bases, and the junction held 9 bases outside the gene matches. The V gene's germline CDR1 is SNHLY and CDR2 FYNNEI. The CDR3 loop spans 14 amino acids. The CDR3 sequence is CASSWQGALKTQYF. CDR3 sequence (DNA): TGTGCCAGCAGCTGGCAGGGGGCTTTGAAGACCCAGTACTTC.

The J gene is TRBJ2-7, the V gene TRBV5-1; 7 bases align to TRBD2. Looked up from germline, CDR1 is SGHRS and CDR2 is YFSETQ. Losses at the gene ends were 2 bases for V and 3 bases for J; bases not matched to a gene: 8. The CDR3 runs to 15 residues. CDR3 sequence: CASSFASGSVYEQYF. The CDR3 DNA reads TGCGCCAGCAGCTTCGCTAGCGGTTCTGTCTACGAGCAGTACTTC.

The chain combines TRBV14 with TRBJ2-7; 7 bases are a match to TRBD2. The V gene's germline CDR1 is SGHDN and CDR2 FVKESK. The V gene end was trimmed by 1 base and the J gene end by 1 base; junction bases not matched to a gene: 4. The CDR3 runs 15 residues. The CDR3 region is CASSQAPGRSYEQYF. The CDR3 DNA reads TGTGCCAGCAGCCAAGCCCCCGGGAGGTCCTACGAGCAGTACTTC.

This chain joins TRBV9 and TRBJ1-1; 9 nucleotides agree with TRBD1. CDR1 SGDLS and CDR2 YYNGEE come from the germline V gene. The CDR3 consists of 17 residues. The V segment lost 2 bases and the J segment 7 bases; nucleotides outside the gene matches: 15. DNA of the CDR3: TGTGCCAGCAGCGTGGCCCGGGACAGGGTGTCGGGGCATGAAGCTTTCTTT. Its protein product is CASSVARDRVSGHEAFF.

This clone has only a few counts. The chain's CDR3 is CASSLGGRYGNTIYF. CDR3 DNA sequence: TGTGCCAGCAGTTTAGGCGGGAGGTACGGAAACACCATATATTTT. This chain connects TRBV28 to TRBJ1-3; D gene ambiguous. V lost 2 bases and J lost 4, with 12 bases in between. Per germline, CDR1 MDHEN and CDR2 SYDVKM. There are 15 residues in the CDR3.

This clone was observed a few times. The chain employs TRBV15 and TRBJ1-5, with D possibly being TRBD1 (5 bases). The CDR3 sequence is 15 residues long. V was clipped by 2 bases and J by 2 bases, with 10 bases between them. The germline gives CDR1 LNHNV, CDR2 YYDKDF (reference sequence). The CDR3, as DNA: TGTGCCACCAGCAGAAGGGGTAGGGGCAATCAGCCCCAGCATTTT. It is translated as CATSRRGRGNQPQHF.

This clone was counted a few times. The chain links TRBV4-2 to TRBJ1-2; perhaps TRBD1 as D (5 bases). The CDR3 contains 15 residues. CDR1 is LGHNA and CDR2 is YNFKEQ in the germline V gene. The V gene lost 0 bases and the J gene lost 2 bases, with 10 bases spanning the gap. The CDR3, as DNA: TGTGCCAGCAGCCAAGAAGGCAGGGTAAACTATGGCTACACCTTC. It translates to CASSQEGRVNYGYTF.

CDR3 sequence (DNA): TGCAGCGTTCACCCAGGACTAGCCGATGAGCAGTTCTTC. Translation gives CSVHPGLADEQFF. V gene TRBV29-1 combines with J gene TRBJ2-1; 8 bases are shared with TRBD2. The V segment lost 5 bases and the J segment 8 bases; nucleotides outside the gene matches: 8. Germline V lookup: CDR1 SQVTM, CDR2 ANQGSEA. The CDR3 consists of 13 residues.

This clone showed up just a few times. V is TRBV6-6 and J is TRBJ2-7; TRBD1 matches 9 bases. Germline trimming cut 5 bases from V and 3 bases from J; bases unmatched to any gene: 5. Germline V gene lookup returns CDR1 MNHNY and CDR2 SVGAGI (reference sequence). The CDR3 runs 14 residues. The DNA of the CDR3 is TGTGCCAGCAGTCCGGGACAGGGAGTCTACGAGCAGTACTTC. Translating it yields CASSPGQGVYEQYF.